This T cell receptor beta chain was observed in a study of T cell responses to AZD1222 COVID-19 vaccine. About the study: Analyses pooled second doses at about 4 or about 12 weeks. General observations from the study: Donors, mostly white British, included more females; clonal diversity was possibly underestimated.

Regarding this clone: The antigen is unknown.

Per the germline V gene, CDR1 is LNHDA and CDR2 is SQIVND (reference sequence). V dropped 3 bases and J dropped 6 bases, with 9 bases sitting between them. The CDR3 has 13 residues. Repertoires were generated with immunoSEQ multiplex PCR, while TCRdb's copy carries only in-frame clones and drops some. Here the sample spans approximately 100,000 clones, roughly 90% being singletons. The clonotype originates from an adult in good health. The chain combines TRBV19 with TRBJ2-1; maybe TRBD2 (6 bases). Sequencing was performed on peripheral blood, taken on day 0 of AZD1222 vaccination. As DNA, the CDR3 is TGTGCCAGTAGTATGGGGGGATCCAATGAGCAGTTCTTC. Amino acid sequence: CASSMGGSNEQFF.